A single sample gave rise to the 23 T cell receptor beta chains below, sequenced in a study of STAT3 mutations in large granular lymphocyte leukemia. Method: immunoSEQ multiplex PCR; TCRdb's copy keeps in-frame clones and lacks some. The profile shows tens of thousands of clones, about 94% of them singletons. Study outcomes and limitations: Every T-cell large granular lymphocyte leukemia patient had at least one immunodominant TCR beta clonotype.

For these receptors, no antigen is known. Sequenced: peripheral blood mononuclear cells. The receptors originated from a man in his forties with T-cell large granular lymphocyte leukemia. Some clones in this sample may be carry-over from other donors' samples.

The gene calls are TRBV27 and TRBJ1-6; 7 nucleotides match TRBD1. CDR1 and CDR2 from the germline V gene are MNHEY and SMNVEV (reference sequence). CDR3 size: 13 residues. J was trimmed by 10 bases and V by 6 bases; bases with no gene match: 6. The CDR3 sequence: CASSRTGSSPLHF. CDR3 DNA: TGTGCCAGCAGCCGGACAGGTAGCTCACCCCTCCACTTT.

The chain joins TRBV7-9 to TRBJ2-7, with D uncertain. Per germline, CDR1 SEHNR and CDR2 FQNEAQ (reference sequence). CDR3 length: 11 residues. V was pared by 7 bases and J by 9 bases, with 13 bases between. CDR3 sequence (DNA): TGTGCCAGCACCCTAGTAGATGGGCAGTACTTC. Its translation: CASTLVDGQYF.

This clone appeared a single time. The rearrangement joins TRBV7-3 to TRBJ2-3, with D unclear. This CDR3 contains 16 residues. CDR1 and CDR2 (germline): SGHTA, FQGTGA. Deletions cut 5 bases from V and 5 bases from J, with 20 bases between. Here the CDR3 reads CASSLYLTDLRDTQYF. The CDR3 region has the DNA TGTGCCAGCAGCCTATACTTGACGGACCTTAGAGATACGCAGTATTTT.

The CDR3 loop reads CASSAQQGAGTDTQYF. As DNA, the CDR3 is TGTGCCAGCAGCGCCCAACAGGGGGCAGGCACAGATACGCAGTATTTT. The chain has TRBV9 and TRBJ2-3, with 9 bases matching TRBD1. CDR3 length equals 16 residues. The germline V gene has CDR1 SGDLS and CDR2 YYNGEE. With 3 bases clipped from V and 1 base from J, the junction kept 6 bases outside the gene matches. Variable domain in full (rest from reference TRBV9 and TRBJ2-3): DSGVTQTPKHLITATGQRVTLRCSPRSGDLSVYWYQQSLDQGLQFLIQYYNGEERAKGNILERFSAQQFPDLHSELNLSSLELGDSALYFCASSAQQGAGTDTQYFGPGTRLTVL.

The rearrangement links TRBV5-1 to TRBJ2-1; D remains unclear. Trimming cost V 0 bases and J 4 bases, with 11 bases left between them. In germline, CDR1 is SGHRS, CDR2 YFSETQ. This CDR3 has 15 amino acids. The CDR3 DNA follows: TGCGCCAGCAGCTTGGAGGGATACCCGTACAATGAGCAGTTCTTC. Protein sequence: CASSLEGYPYNEQFF.

This rearrangement joins TRBV9 to TRBJ2-5; D perhaps matches TRBD2 (5 bases). Germline CDR1 reads SGDLS; CDR2 reads YYNGEE. V was trimmed by 2 bases and J by 3 bases, leaving 11 bases between them. The CDR3 spans 14 residues. The CDR3 is CASSVGGWEETQYF. DNA for the CDR3: TGTGCCAGCAGCGTTGGAGGTTGGGAAGAGACCCAGTACTTC.

The chain combines TRBV6-5 with TRBJ2-7; 10 nucleotides line up with TRBD1. Germline CDR1 and CDR2: MNHEY and SVGAGI. Losses at the gene ends were 8 bases for V and 5 bases for J; bases not matched to a gene: 12. CDR3 length: 15 residues. Here the CDR3 reads CASRPWGTGVNEQYF. The CDR3 nucleotides read TGTGCCAGCCGCCCCTGGGGGACAGGGGTAAACGAGCAGTACTTC.

The CDR3 spells CASSLELSFYEQYF. CDR3 bases: TGCGCCAGCAGCTTGGAACTGTCCTTCTACGAGCAGTACTTC. V gene TRBV5-1 combines with J gene TRBJ2-7; D is uncertain. Germline CDR1 and CDR2: SGHRS and YFSETQ. CDR3 length: 14 residues. With 0 bases removed from V and 3 bases from J, the gap between germline ends came to 10 bases.

The rearrangement links TRBV4-3 to TRBJ2-7; D is perhaps TRBD1 (6 bases). V was shortened by 3 bases and J by 2 bases, with 11 bases between the two germline ends. The CDR3 loop spans 14 amino acids. Germline values: CDR1 LGHNA, CDR2 YSLEER. In DNA, the CDR3 is TGCGCCAGCAGCCAGGTCGACAGGACCTACGAGCAGTACTTC. Translating it yields CASSQVDRTYEQYF.

This sequence joins TRBV4-1 and TRBJ2-7; the D gene is possibly TRBD2 (7 bases). The CDR3 has 15 residues. V was pared by 4 bases and J by 5 bases, with 18 bases between. The germline gives CDR1 MGHRA, CDR2 YSYEKL. This CDR3 reads CASSPGGALFNEQYF. CDR3 coding DNA: TGCGCCAGCAGCCCTGGGGGGGCCTTGTTCAACGAGCAGTACTTC.

The chain has TRBV7-9 and TRBJ2-5; unclear D gene. CDR1 is SEHNR and CDR2 is FQNEAQ in the germline V gene (reference sequence). Deletions cut 5 bases from V and 1 base from J, with 20 bases between. CDR3 size: 17 residues. The CDR3 DNA follows: TGTGCCAGCAGCCTACCGCCCGGGTTTCGGGCCCAAGAGACCCAGTACTTC. Translating gives CASSLPPGFRAQETQYF.

CDR3 protein: CASSVLGGSYNEQFF. The DNA for the CDR3 is TGTGCCAGCAGTGTTCTTGGGGGCTCCTACAATGAGCAGTTCTTC. V gene TRBV2 combines with J gene TRBJ2-1, with D perhaps being TRBD1 or TRBD2 (5 bases each). CDR3 size: 15 residues. The V end was cut by 4 bases, the J end by 0 bases, with 10 bases between. The germline V gene has CDR1 SNHLY and CDR2 FYNNEI.

The gene calls are TRBV28 and TRBJ2-1; 15 bases are a match to TRBD2. Germline-derived CDR1 and CDR2 are MDHEN and SYDVKM. This CDR3 has 19 amino acids. Trimming cost V 4 bases and J 7 bases; bases outside gene matches: 14. CDR3 nucleotide sequence: TGTGCCAGCAGTTCGGGACTAGCGGGGGGCCCGCGGGGGGGGAATGAGCAGTTCTTC. This encodes CASSSGLAGGPRGGNEQFF.

The chain uses TRBV11-2 and TRBJ2-7, with D uncertain. The CDR3 is made up of 15 amino acids. V gave up 0 bases and J gave up 3 bases, with 12 bases separating them. Germline-derived CDR1 and CDR2 are SGHAT and FQNNGV. CDR3 sequence reads: CASSLDRRPYYEQYF. In DNA, the CDR3 is TGTGCCAGCAGCTTAGATCGCAGACCCTACTACGAGCAGTACTTC.

The chain is built from TRBV4-1 and TRBJ2-3; the D gene is possibly TRBD2 (6 bases). The CDR3 totals 19 residues. Looked up from germline, CDR1 is MGHRA and CDR2 is YSYEKL. Trimming took off 1 base at V and 0 bases at J, with 20 bases between the two ends. The CDR3 loop reads CASSQANQGGGTSTDTQYF. The DNA of the CDR3 is TGCGCCAGCAGCCAAGCGAACCAGGGAGGAGGAACTAGCACAGATACGCAGTATTTT.

V usage is TRBV18 and J usage is TRBJ2-7, with 7 nucleotides matching TRBD1. The CDR3 runs to 12 residues. Germline V CDR1 and CDR2: KGHSH, LQKENI. The ends lost 3 bases at V and 7 bases at J; junction bases unmatched: 3. The CDR3, as DNA: TGTGCCAGCTCACCCACAGGGGAAGAGCAGTACTTC. Translation gives CASSPTGEEQYF.

The genes are TRBV19 and TRBJ1-2; D may be TRBD1 (5 bases). Trimming left V 5 bases short and J 5 bases short, with 12 bases between. Per germline, CDR1 LNHDA and CDR2 SQIVND (reference sequence). The CDR3 contains 13 residues. CDR3: CASSVPGPYGYTF. CDR3 nucleotide sequence: TGTGCCAGTAGTGTGCCGGGGCCGTATGGCTACACCTTC. Together with reference TRBV19 and TRBJ1-2, the CDR3 gives the full variable domain: DGGITQSPKYLFRKEGQNVTLSCEQNLNHDAMYWYRQDPGQGLRLIYYSQIVNDFQKGDIAEGYSVSREKKESFPLTVTSAQKNPTAFYLCASSVPGPYGYTFGSGTRLTVV.

V and J are TRBV30 and TRBJ1-3; possible D gene TRBD1, 5 bases. The CDR3 spans 15 residues. Trimming took off 5 bases at V and 1 base at J, with 15 bases between the two ends. Germline CDR1 reads GTSNPN; CDR2 reads SVGIG (reference sequence). The CDR3 here is CAWGSGTASGNTIYF. CDR3 coding DNA: TGTGCCTGGGGATCCGGGACGGCTTCTGGAAACACCATATATTTT.

The V gene is TRBV5-1, the J gene TRBJ2-5; TRBD2 might be the D (6 bases). The CDR3 contains 13 residues. V gave up 6 bases and J gave up 5 bases, with 14 bases separating them. From germline, CDR1 is SGHRS and CDR2 YFSETQ. The CDR3 region is CASIGSGSETQYF. The CDR3 DNA follows: TGCGCCAGCATAGGTAGCGGATCGGAGACCCAGTACTTC.

The chain is built from TRBV9 and TRBJ2-3; 7 bases are shared with TRBD2. This CDR3 has 16 amino acids. V lost 1 base to trimming and J lost 0 bases; unmatched junction nucleotides: 5. In germline, CDR1 is SGDLS, CDR2 YYNGEE. CDR3: CASSVSGVPSTDTQYF. The CDR3 DNA reads as TGTGCCAGCAGCGTAAGCGGGGTTCCTAGCACAGATACGCAGTATTTT.

The CDR3 reads CASSGRATGSPLHF. Here the CDR3 DNA reads TGTGCCAGCAGCGGAAGGGCCACGGGTTCACCCCTCCACTTT. This sequence joins TRBV9 and TRBJ1-6; no reliable D call. The germline CDR1 and CDR2 sequences are SGDLS and YYNGEE. There are 14 residues in the CDR3. Between the trimmed V and J ends, which lost 3 bases and 9 bases, there was a span of 13 bases.

The rearrangement links TRBV11-3 to TRBJ2-1; tentatively, D is TRBD2 (6 bases). V lost 2 bases and J 7 bases, leaving 15 bases between the germline ends. In germline, CDR1 is SGHNT, CDR2 YENEEA. The CDR3 spans 15 residues. CDR3: CASSLLPGGANEQFF. CDR3 coding DNA: TGTGCCAGCAGCTTACTTCCAGGCGGGGCGAATGAGCAGTTCTTC.

V is TRBV5-1 and J is TRBJ2-7; D is possibly TRBD1 (5 bases). This CDR3 is built from 13 residues. Deletions cut 0 bases from V and 3 bases from J, with 7 bases between. Germline V gives CDR1 SGHRS, CDR2 YFSETQ. The CDR3 region is CASSLAGNYEQYF. CDR3 bases: TGCGCCAGCAGCTTGGCAGGGAACTACGAGCAGTACTTC.